The 18 T cell receptor beta chains listed next were all sequenced from one sample in a study of radiation and T cells in renal cell carcinoma. The time point: blood 4 weeks post-SBRT, at nephrectomy. Treatment meaning: 15 Gy SBRT to primary tumor, nephrectomy 4 weeks later. The protocol was immunoSEQ multiplex PCR, while the TCRdb copy is restricted to in-frame clones and leaves out a portion. Counted here are about 86,000 clones, about 82% occurring once; the ten biggest clones make up around 9.1%. Sequences were derived from blood, sampled from a patient whose treatment included radiotherapy and nephrectomy. Receptors originate from a man in his forties or fifties with renal cell carcinoma.

The rearrangement uses TRBV6-6 and TRBJ1-5, with D possibly TRBD1 on 6 matching bases. The V end was cut by 6 bases, the J end by 3 bases, with 15 bases between. Germline lookup yields CDR1 MNHNY and CDR2 SVGAGI (reference sequence). CDR3 size: 15 residues. The CDR3 spells CASRLRDTFNQPQHF. The CDR3, as DNA: TGTGCCAGCAGGCTCCGGGACACCTTCAATCAGCCCCAGCATTTT.

The gene calls are TRBV7-8 and TRBJ2-1; 13 positions agree with TRBD2. With 5 bases clipped from V and 9 bases from J, the junction kept 10 bases outside the gene matches. The CDR3 is 16 residues long. Germline CDR1 is SGHVS and CDR2 is FQNEAQ. As DNA, the CDR3 is TGTGCCAGCAGCACCGTACTAGCGGGGGGGCTTGGTGAGCAGTTCTTC. This encodes CASSTVLAGGLGEQFF.

J is TRBJ2-3 and V is TRBV7-9; 7 nucleotides agree with TRBD2. This CDR3 is built from 18 residues. Trimming at V came to 0 bases and at J to 2 bases, leaving 11 bases not matched to a gene. The germline CDR1 and CDR2 sequences are SEHNR and FQNEAQ (reference sequence). The CDR3 spells CASSLAQLERGYTDTQYF. CDR3 in DNA: TGTGCCAGCAGCTTAGCGCAACTCGAGCGGGGCTACACAGATACGCAGTATTTT. The whole variable domain, remainder taken from reference TRBV7-9 and TRBJ2-3, is DTGVSQNPRHKITKRGQNVTFRCDPISEHNRLYWYRQTLGQGPEFLTYFQNEAQLEKSRLLSDRFSAERPKGSFSTLEIQRTEQGDSAMYLCASSLAQLERGYTDTQYFGPGTRLTVL.

The rearrangement uses TRBV5-1 and TRBJ1-4; 7 positions match TRBD1. The CDR3 consists of 15 residues. Germline lookup yields CDR1 SGHRS and CDR2 YFSETQ. J gave up 4 bases and V 3 bases, and 6 bases lay outside the gene matches. CDR3 protein: CASSSTGTVNEKLFF. CDR3 nucleotide sequence: TGCGCCAGCAGCTCGACCGGGACAGTTAATGAAAAACTGTTTTTT.

The rearrangement links TRBV9 to TRBJ2-1, with 12 nucleotides matching TRBD2. The CDR3 runs to 17 residues. The J segment lost 5 bases and the V segment lost 3 bases, leaving 9 bases of the junction unmatched. CDR1 and CDR2 (germline): SGDLS, YYNGEE. The CDR3 DNA sequence: TGTGCCAGCAGCGCCACTCCGGGACTAGCGGGCAACAATGAGCAGTTCTTC. It yields the protein CASSATPGLAGNNEQFF.

The CDR3 loop reads CASSLGTNTEAFF. CDR3 nucleotide sequence: TGTGCCAGCAGCTTAGGCACAAACACTGAAGCTTTCTTT. V is TRBV7-8 and J is TRBJ1-1; D is uncertain. This CDR3 has 13 amino acids. CDR1 is SGHVS and CDR2 is FQNEAQ in the germline V gene. The V end lost 1 base, the J end lost 2 bases, and 5 bases lay between the germline ends.

This chain links TRBV19 with TRBJ2-3, with 7 bases matching TRBD1. After removal of 7 bases from V and 3 bases from J, the junction contained 4 bases not matched to a gene. The CDR3 totals 13 residues. CDR1 is LNHDA, CDR2 SQIVND, per germline (reference sequence). CDR3 coding DNA: TGTGCCAGTACTACAGGGGCTACAGATACGCAGTATTTT. Amino acid sequence: CASTTGATDTQYF.

This clone appeared once. The J gene is TRBJ2-2, the V gene TRBV15; maybe TRBD2 (5 bases). The CDR3 is made up of 16 amino acids. CDR1 and CDR2 from the germline V gene are LNHNV and YYDKDF (reference sequence). The V end lost 0 bases, the J end lost 3 bases, and 11 bases lay between the germline ends. The CDR3 reads CATSRDRGSYTGELFF. The CDR3 region has the DNA TGTGCCACCAGCAGAGACCGGGGATCGTACACCGGGGAGCTGTTTTTT.

The J gene is TRBJ2-1, the V gene TRBV5-1; 7 positions match TRBD2. Germline V gives CDR1 SGHRS, CDR2 YFSETQ. The junction had 8 bases not matched to a gene; V was cut back by 4 bases and J by 4 bases. This CDR3 is built from 15 residues. The CDR3: CASSRGGSLYNEQFF. The CDR3 nucleotides are TGCGCCAGCAGCCGGGGCGGGAGCTTATACAATGAGCAGTTCTTC. Full variable domain (outside the CDR3, taken from reference TRBV5-1 and TRBJ2-1): KAGVTQTPRYLIKTRGQQVTLSCSPISGHRSVSWYQQTPGQGLQFLFEYFSETQRNKGNFPGRFSGRQFSNSRSEMNVSTLELGDSALYLCASSRGGSLYNEQFFGPGTRLTVL.

This clone was counted a few times. The chain employs TRBV10-3 and TRBJ1-5, with 8 bases identical to TRBD1. V lost 2 bases, J lost 7 bases, and 4 bases stayed unmatched. Germline CDR1 and CDR2: ENHRY and SYGVKD. The CDR3 extends over 14 amino acids. The CDR3 DNA sequence: TGTGCCATCAGTGAGGGACAGGGCATCCAGCCCCAGCATTTT. Protein: CAISEGQGIQPQHF.

The chain carries TRBV5-3 and TRBJ2-5; D is undetermined. TRBV5-3 is known as an ORF, though its function is uncertain. This CDR3 spans 11 amino acids. Trimming took 4 bases from V and 5 from J, leaving 6 bases between them. CDR3 protein: CARSPRETQYF. DNA for the CDR3: TGTGCCAGAAGCCCCCGGGAGACCCAGTACTTC.

This rearrangement joins TRBV19 to TRBJ2-3; maybe TRBD1 (5 bases). Germline loops: CDR1 LNHDA, CDR2 SQIVND (reference sequence). Trimming shortened V by 7 bases and J by 0 bases, and 17 bases separated the two germline ends. CDR3 length: 16 residues. In DNA, the CDR3 is TGTGCCAGTACCGAACCAGGGTGGGCTAGCACAGATACGCAGTATTTT. This translates into CASTEPGWASTDTQYF.

The V call is TRBV29-1, the J call TRBJ2-5; perhaps D is TRBD1 or TRBD2 (5 bases each). With the DNA end fitting TRBJ2-7 better, the J assignment may be wrong. The CDR3 runs to 16 residues. Germline V lookup: CDR1 SQVTM, CDR2 ANQGSEA. DNA for the CDR3: TGCAGCGTTGAGGTACCTAGCCGCGAGGGACCCTACGAGCAGTACTTC. The encoded protein is CSVEVPSREGPYEQYF.

The table lists this clone with a count of one. V gene TRBV5-4 combines with J gene TRBJ2-7; TRBD2 matches 10 bases. The CDR3 spans 15 residues. The ends lost 4 bases at V and 3 bases at J; junction bases unmatched: 7. Germline CDR1 reads SGHNT; CDR2 reads YYREEE (reference sequence). CDR3 bases: TGTGCCAGCAGCCGATCCCCTAGCGGGAGCTACGAGCAGTACTTC. Translation: CASSRSPSGSYEQYF. Full variable domain (rest looked up from reference TRBV5-4 and TRBJ2-7): ETGVTQSPTHLIKTRGQQVTLRCSSQSGHNTVSWYQQALGQGPQFIFQYYREEENGRGNFPPRFSGLQFPNYSSELNVNALELDDSALYLCASSRSPSGSYEQYFGPGTRLTVT.

The chain uses TRBV7-8 and TRBJ2-7; 7 bases map to TRBD2. The length of the CDR3 is 16 residues. Trimming removed 5 bases from V and 2 bases from J; junction bases left unmatched: 12. Germline V lookup: CDR1 SGHVS, CDR2 FQNEAQ. DNA for the CDR3: TGTGCCAGCAGCCAGAGGAGCGGGGCCAGGGCCTACGAGCAGTACTTC. It translates to CASSQRSGARAYEQYF.

This clone was counted many times. CDR3 amino acids: CASSNTYRNTEAFF. In nucleotides, the CDR3 is TGTGCCAGCAGTAATACATACAGGAACACTGAAGCTTTCTTT. This chain connects TRBV2 to TRBJ1-1; D uncertain. The germline V and J ends were trimmed by 5 bases and 1 base, with 11 bases remaining between them. There are 14 residues in the CDR3. The V gene's germline CDR1 is SNHLY and CDR2 FYNNEI.

This clone appeared a few times. V usage is TRBV11-3 and J usage is TRBJ2-1; the match to TRBD2 covers 7 bases. Looked up from germline, CDR1 is SGHNT and CDR2 is YENEEA. The V segment lost 5 bases and the J segment 2 bases; nucleotides outside the gene matches: 0. The CDR3 covers 13 residues. The chain's CDR3 is CASSLAAYNEQFF. For the CDR3, the DNA is TGTGCCAGCAGCCTAGCGGCCTACAATGAGCAGTTCTTC.

This clone was counted a few times. The V and J genes are TRBV7-9 and TRBJ1-1; 7 bases map to TRBD1. Germline CDR1 is SEHNR and CDR2 is FQNEAQ (reference sequence). Trimming removed 3 bases from V and 1 base from J; junction bases left unmatched: 5. The CDR3 has 15 amino acids. The CDR3 region has the DNA TGTGCCAGCAGCTTCGACAGGGCGCGGAACACTGAAGCTTTCTTT. The encoded protein is CASSFDRARNTEAFF.